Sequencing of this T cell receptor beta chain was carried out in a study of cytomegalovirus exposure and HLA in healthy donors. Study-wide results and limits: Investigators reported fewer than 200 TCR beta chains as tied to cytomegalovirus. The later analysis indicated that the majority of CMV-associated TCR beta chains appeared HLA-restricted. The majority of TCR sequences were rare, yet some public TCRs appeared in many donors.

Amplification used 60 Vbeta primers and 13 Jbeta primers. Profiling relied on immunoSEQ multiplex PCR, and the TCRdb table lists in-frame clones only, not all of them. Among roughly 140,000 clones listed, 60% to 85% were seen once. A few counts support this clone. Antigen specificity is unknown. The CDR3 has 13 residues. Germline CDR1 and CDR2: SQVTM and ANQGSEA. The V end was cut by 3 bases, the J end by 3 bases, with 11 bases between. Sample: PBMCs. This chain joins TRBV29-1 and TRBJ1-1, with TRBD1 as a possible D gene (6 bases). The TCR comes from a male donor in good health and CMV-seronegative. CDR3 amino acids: CSVETPGDTEAFF. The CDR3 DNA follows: TGCAGCGTTGAGACCCCAGGGGACACTGAAGCTTTCTTT.